These T cell receptor beta chains were read from a single sample in a study of T cells after yellow fever vaccination. TCRdb analysed the 5' RACE reads with MiXCR anew, one entry per CDR3 protein. Of 550,000 or so distinct CDR3 sequences listed, under 25% were seen once; the top ten hold 13% to 15%. The material sequenced was PBMCs, taken 15 days after the yellow fever booster vaccination. These receptors were taken from a man aged 25-45 years who received the YFV17D yellow fever vaccine. CDR3s include the opening cysteine and the closing phenylalanine or tryptophan. A D gene is named only where the DNA matches it firmly. Clone size, where shown, is once, few, many, or a class for clones that have expanded.

J gene	V gene	D gene	clone size	CDR3 DNA	CDR3 protein
TRBJ2-3	TRBV5-1	-	-	TGCGCCAGCAGCCGCTCGACAGCCGGCACAGATACGCAGTATTTT	CASSRSTAGTDTQYF
TRBJ2-5	TRBV5-6	-	few	TGTGCCAGCCAAAACAGGTACCGGGAGACCCAGTACTTC	CASQNRYRETQYF
TRBJ2-5	TRBV12-3/TRBV12-4	TRBD2	few	TGTGCCAGCAGTTGGCTAGCGGGGAGGGAGACCCAGTACTTC	CASSWLAGRETQYF
TRBJ2-7	TRBV20-1	TRBD2	few	TGCAGTGCCCGGAAAGGGACTACCTACGAGCAGTACTTC	CSARKGTTYEQYF
TRBJ1-5	TRBV15	-	-	TGTGCCACCAGCAGACAGGAATATAGCAATCAGCCCCAGCATTTT	CATSRQEYSNQPQHF
TRBJ2-7	TRBV7-9	-	few	TGTGCCAGCAGCCCTAGACACGGGGTTAACGAGCAGTACTTC	CASSPRHGVNEQYF
TRBJ2-1	TRBV4-2	-	-	TGTGCCAGCAGCCAAGACTTAAGCTCCTACAATGAGCAGTCCTTC	CASSQDLSSYNEQSF
TRBJ2-1	TRBV12-5	-	-	TGTGCTAGTGGTTTGGAGGAGGACTACAATGAGCAGTTCTTC	CASGLEEDYNEQFF
TRBJ2-1	TRBV6-7	TRBD2	few	TGTGCTAGTCTAGCGGGAGGGGAGAATGAGCAGTTCTTC	CASLAGGENEQFF
TRBJ2-2	TRBV20-1	-	-	TGCAGTGCTAGAGATCTCCAGCAAATCACCGGGGAGCTGTTTTTT	CSARDLQQITGELFF
TRBJ1-1	TRBV6-2/TRBV6-3	-	-	TGTGCCAGCAGTTACGTGGGATCCTTTCTCAACACTGAAGCTTTCTTT	CASSYVGSFLNTEAFF
TRBJ2-1	TRBV11-2	-	few	TGTGCCAGCAAGCCGGGCGGGAACCATGAGCAGTTCTTC	CASKPGGNHEQFF
TRBJ2-1	TRBV20-1	-	few	TGCAGTGCTAGTCAGGGAGCGATAAATGAGCAGTTCTTC	CSASQGAINEQFF
TRBJ1-6	TRBV5-1	-	-	TGCGCCAGCAGCTTGTCAGGGGTTGATTCACCCCTCCACTTT	CASSLSGVDSPLHF
TRBJ2-1	TRBV28	-	few	TGTGCCAGCAGTCCCGACAGCCATAATCGGTTCTTC	CASSPDSHNRFF